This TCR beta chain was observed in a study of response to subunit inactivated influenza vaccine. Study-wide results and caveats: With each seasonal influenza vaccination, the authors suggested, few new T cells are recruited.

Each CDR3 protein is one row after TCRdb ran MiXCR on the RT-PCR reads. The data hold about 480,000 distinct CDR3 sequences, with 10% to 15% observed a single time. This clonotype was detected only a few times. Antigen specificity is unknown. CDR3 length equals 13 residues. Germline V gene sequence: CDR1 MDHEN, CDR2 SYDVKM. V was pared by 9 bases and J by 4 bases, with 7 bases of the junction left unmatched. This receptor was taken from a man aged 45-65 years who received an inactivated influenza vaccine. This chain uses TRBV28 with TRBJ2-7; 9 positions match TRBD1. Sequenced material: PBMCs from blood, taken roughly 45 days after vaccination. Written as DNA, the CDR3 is TGTGCCAGTCACGGGACAGGGATATACGAGCAGTACTTC. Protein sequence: CASHGTGIYEQYF.